This entry lists 3 T cell receptor beta chains sequenced from one sample in a study of regulatory T cells in long-lasting Graves disease. Building the TCR beta libraries relied on iRepertoire HTBI primers, and CDR3 regions underwent Arm-PCR. TCRdb reprocessed the multiplex PCR reads with MiXCR, giving one entry per CDR3 protein. The repertoire includes 350,000 to 450,000 distinct CDR3 sequences, about 15% of them detected once, and approximately 7.8% sits in the top ten. Regarding time point: newly diagnosed GD, antithyroid drugs for less than 3 months. Preparation of the TCR library used RNA extracted from PBMCs. In addition, the sample was reused for a study of T cells in Graves' hyperthyroidism and ophthalmopathy.

The material was peripheral blood mononuclear cells (PBMCs), obtained at new diagnosis, from a patient treated with antithyroid drugs. The receptors come from a middle-aged woman with Graves disease.

The CDR3: CASRMTGGVETQYF. Written as DNA, the CDR3 is TGTGCCAGCAGAATGACAGGGGGCGTGGAGACCCAGTACTTC. The rearrangement joins TRBV2 to TRBJ2-5; the match to TRBD1 covers 10 bases. Trimming cost V 6 bases and J 5 bases; bases outside gene matches: 6. This CDR3 is 14 amino acids long. Germline V gene sequence: CDR1 SNHLY, CDR2 FYNNEI.

This clonotype was seen repeatedly, ten times or more. V gene TRBV28 combines with J gene TRBJ2-2, with a weak D call TRBD2 (5 bases). The CDR3 consists of 12 residues. The germline gives CDR1 MDHEN, CDR2 SYDVKM. V was shortened by 7 bases and J by 4 bases, with 7 bases between the two germline ends. CDR3: CASTSGTGELFF. The CDR3 bases are TGTGCCAGCACGAGCGGCACCGGGGAGCTGTTTTTT.

The chain couples TRBV9 to TRBJ2-1; D gene ambiguous. Germline V gene lookup returns CDR1 SGDLS and CDR2 YYNGEE. The CDR3 is 15 residues long. Trimming pared 0 bases from V and 4 bases from J, leaving 11 bases between. CDR3 coding DNA: TGTGCCAGCAGCGTAGACCTAGGCCTTTACAATGAGCAGTTCTTC. It yields the protein CASSVDLGLYNEQFF.